The sequence of this T cell receptor beta chain was determined in a study of T cell responses to AZD1222 COVID-19 vaccine. The V gene end was trimmed by 4 bases and the J gene end by 5 bases; junction bases not matched to a gene: 5. The germline gives CDR1 MRHNA, CDR2 SNTAGT. The CDR3 has 15 amino acids. This clone was detected only a few times. Its antigen is not known. Samples with a second dose at about 4 or about 12 weeks were pooled together. The study's findings and limits: Donors were largely white British and mainly female; clonal diversity was possibly underestimated.

Profiling relied on immunoSEQ multiplex PCR, and the TCRdb table lists in-frame clones only, not all of them. Of about 140,000 clones listed, about 93% are singletons. The V call is TRBV6-4, the J call TRBJ2-1; TRBD2 matches at 10 bases. The TCR comes from an adult who received the AZD1222 COVID-19 vaccine. The input for sequencing was peripheral blood, taken 28 days after the second AZD1222 dose. The CDR3 coding sequence is TGTGCCAGCAGTGCCCTAGCGGGGGCAAACAATGAGCAGTTCTTC. Its translation is CASSALAGANNEQFF.